A single sample is the source of the 30 T cell receptor beta chains below, sequenced in a study of T cells expressing NK-cell markers. TCRdb reprocessed the 5' RACE reads and stores each CDR3 protein as one record, lacking DNA. The table for this sample gives 300,000 to 450,000 distinct CDR3 sequences. The sample taken for sequencing was blood T cells: a sorted CD56 or NKG2C T cell subset, CD4+ or CD8+ T cells, or bulk PBMC T cells (not recorded which). The receptors were sampled from a man between 18 and 69 years old in good health.

The rearrangement links TRBV20-1 to TRBJ1-4. Germline CDR1 reads DFQATT; CDR2 reads SNEGSKA (reference sequence). The CDR3 contains 12 residues. The CDR3 sequence: CSAKGRTGKLFF.

This clonotype ranks as medium-sized in terms of frequency. This chain uses TRBV5-1 with TRBJ2-5; TCRdb's assignment of TRBD1 cannot be checked, as there is no DNA. CDR3 length equals 14 residues. The V gene's germline CDR1 is SGHRS and CDR2 YFSETQ. CDR3 region: CASSIGDSQETQYF. The full variable domain, completed using reference TRBV5-1 and TRBJ2-5, is KAGVTQTPRYLIKTRGQQVTLSCSPISGHRSVSWYQQTPGQGLQFLFEYFSETQRNKGNFPGRFSGRQFSNSRSEMNVSTLELGDSALYLCASSIGDSQETQYFGPGTRLLVL.

The chain carries TRBV6-5 and TRBJ1-2; TCRdb returns TRBD1, unconfirmable since there is no DNA. This CDR3 is 15 amino acids long. Germline loops: CDR1 MNHEY, CDR2 SVGAGI. CDR3: CASSYADRANYGYTF.

This chain connects TRBV28 to TRBJ1-5; TCRdb outputs TRBD1, but without DNA this stays unchecked. The CDR3 consists of 14 residues. Germline assignment: CDR1 MDHEN and CDR2 SYDVKM. The chain's CDR3 is CASSFGGGHQPQHF.

The rearrangement uses TRBV6-5 and TRBJ1-4. Germline V gene data show CDR1 as MNHEY and CDR2 as SVGAGI. The CDR3 contains 15 residues. CDR3 protein: CASSYSWQFNEKLFF.

V usage is TRBV12-3 or TRBV12-4 and J usage is TRBJ2-1. This CDR3 region has 12 residues. CDR3: CASSLGSREQFF.

The chain joins TRBV13 to TRBJ2-1; the D gene TCRdb calls, TRBD1, cannot be checked with no DNA. The CDR3 is made up of 17 amino acids. The germline gives CDR1 PRHDT, CDR2 FYEKMQ (reference sequence). CDR3 amino acids: CASSFGGGRRSYNEQFF.

The chain combines TRBV20-1 with TRBJ2-1. CDR1 is DFQATT, CDR2 SNEGSKA, per germline (reference sequence). The CDR3 runs to 14 residues. CDR3: CSAREAGRTNEQFF.

This chain connects TRBV3-1 to TRBJ1-5. Germline loops: CDR1 LGHDT, CDR2 YNNKEL (reference sequence). The CDR3 contains 14 residues. This CDR3 reads CASSQGEGNQPQHF.

The CDR3 spells CASSQPGTVNNEQFF. The V gene is TRBV6-1, the J gene TRBJ2-1; TCRdb outputs TRBD1, but without DNA this stays unchecked. The germline gives CDR1 MNHNS, CDR2 SASEGT. The CDR3 is 15 residues long.

The gene calls are TRBV6-2 or TRBV6-3 and TRBJ2-3. The CDR3 extends over 12 amino acids. Germline assignment: CDR1 MNHEY and CDR2 SVGEGT. CDR3 in amino acids: CASSYSSDTQYF.

The chain links TRBV23-1 to TRBJ2-2. TRBV23-1 is an ORF, with its function uncertain. The CDR3 sequence is 13 residues long. CDR3 sequence: CASSQDDTGELFF.

The J gene is TRBJ1-6, the V gene TRBV20-1. The germline V gene has CDR1 DFQATT and CDR2 SNEGSKA (reference sequence). The CDR3 covers 13 residues. This CDR3 reads CSASQVINSPLHF.

The genes are TRBV5-1 and TRBJ2-1. The CDR3 is 14 residues long. Germline loops: CDR1 SGHRS, CDR2 YFSETQ. The CDR3 region is CASSWQASSNEQFF.

The chain has TRBV25-1 and TRBJ2-3; the TCRdb D gene call, TRBD1, has no DNA to confirm it. Germline CDR1 and CDR2: MGHDK and SYGVNS. This CDR3 has 13 amino acids. The CDR3 is CASSDPGSDTQYF.

This chain connects TRBV20-1 to TRBJ2-7; TCRdb's assignment of TRBD1 cannot be checked, as there is no DNA. Germline loops: CDR1 DFQATT, CDR2 SNEGSKA (reference sequence). This CDR3 has 15 residues. The chain's CDR3 is CSAREFTGGFYEQYF.

V usage is TRBV7-9 and J usage is TRBJ1-1. CDR1 is SEHNR, CDR2 FQNEAQ, per germline (reference sequence). The CDR3 has 15 amino acids. The CDR3 spells CASSGYEGRNTEAFF.

The V call is TRBV9, the J call TRBJ1-6; TCRdb reports TRBD1, a call that lacks DNA to check it against. CDR1 and CDR2 from the germline V gene are SGDLS and YYNGEE. CDR3 size: 15 residues. CDR3 region: CASSVAQGANSPLHF. The complete variable domain, with remaining parts taken from reference TRBV9 and TRBJ1-6, reads DSGVTQTPKHLITATGQRVTLRCSPRSGDLSVYWYQQSLDQGLQFLIQYYNGEERAKGNILERFSAQQFPDLHSELNLSSLELGDSALYFCASSVAQGANSPLHFGNGTRLTVT.

The rearrangement links TRBV28 to TRBJ2-1; TCRdb selects TRBD2, and the lack of DNA leaves this call unchecked. The CDR3 consists of 16 residues. CDR1 and CDR2 from the germline V gene are MDHEN and SYDVKM. CDR3 protein: CASRASGGVSYNEQFF.

The chain couples TRBV12-3 or TRBV12-4 to TRBJ1-3; checking the TCRdb D call of TRBD1 is not possible without DNA. CDR3 length equals 16 residues. The CDR3 region is CASSLSGGRSGNTIYF.

The V call is TRBV28, the J call TRBJ2-5; without DNA, the TCRdb call of TRBD1 cannot be checked. Germline V gives CDR1 MDHEN, CDR2 SYDVKM. There are 15 residues in the CDR3. The CDR3 sequence is CASSFAGTRRATQYF.

The chain joins TRBV20-1 to TRBJ2-1. This CDR3 has 16 residues. Germline lookup yields CDR1 DFQATT and CDR2 SNEGSKA (reference sequence). The CDR3 is CSARARELHLRNEQFF.

The V call is TRBV7-8, the J call TRBJ2-7; TCRdb's D call, TRBD2, is unchecked because there is no DNA. From germline, CDR1 is SGHVS and CDR2 FQNEAQ. This CDR3 spans 15 amino acids. CDR3 sequence: CASSLRQALLYEQYF.

The V and J genes are TRBV11-2 and TRBJ2-1. The CDR3 totals 15 residues. Germline CDR1 SGHAT, CDR2 FQNNGV. The CDR3 loop reads CASSLDRHPNNEQFF.

The chain recombines TRBV7-3 with TRBJ2-3. Germline V gene lookup returns CDR1 SGHTA and CDR2 FQGTGA. This CDR3 comprises 12 residues. The CDR3 region is CASSSHGDTQYF.

The chain links TRBV6-5 to TRBJ2-3; as DNA is missing, the TRBD1 call by TCRdb cannot be tested. This CDR3 contains 12 residues. Germline V gene data show CDR1 as MNHEY and CDR2 as SVGAGI. CDR3 residues: CASSYSGGSEYF.

The rearrangement links TRBV6-1 to TRBJ1-1. The CDR3 spans 11 residues. Germline V gene lookup returns CDR1 MNHNS and CDR2 SASEGT. CDR3 residues: CASREDRKAFF.

V usage is TRBV11-3 and J usage is TRBJ2-2. The CDR3 runs to 13 residues. Germline lookup yields CDR1 SGHNT and CDR2 YENEEA. CDR3 residues: CASSLKGFGELFF.

The chain links TRBV5-5 to TRBJ2-3; absent DNA, TCRdb's TRBD2 call cannot be checked. The CDR3 runs 17 residues. Per germline, CDR1 SGHKS and CDR2 YYEKEE (reference sequence). The CDR3 sequence is CASSLSYSGTSADTQYF. The full variable domain, rest sourced from reference TRBV5-5 and TRBJ2-3, is DAGVTQSPTHLIKTRGQQVTLRCSPISGHKSVSWYQQVLGQGPQFIFQYYEKEERGRGNFPDRFSARQFPNYSSELNVNALLLGDSALYLCASSLSYSGTSADTQYFGPGTRLTVL.

V is TRBV4-1 and J is TRBJ2-2; TCRdb's D call, TRBD2, is unchecked because there is no DNA. Germline V lookup: CDR1 MGHRA, CDR2 YSYEKL. The CDR3 sequence is 18 residues long. The CDR3 reads CASSRTLGLAGDTGELFF.